This passage covers 8 T cell receptor beta chains from one sample sequenced in a study of blood T cell repertoires in COVID-19. Clones were sequenced by immunoSEQ multiplex PCR, and TCRdb holds only the in-frame ones, with some missing. The sample lists around 200,000 clones, roughly nine tenths seen once, with more than 20% in the top ten. Input material: peripheral blood. The receptors were gathered from a man between 70 and 80 years old with active or convalescent COVID-19.

This clone has more than one count but fewer than ten. This chain uses TRBV7-6 with TRBJ2-3; possibly TRBD1 for D (7 bases). Germline V CDR1 and CDR2: SGHVS, FNYEAQ. Deletions cut 3 bases from V and 1 base from J, with 11 bases between. The CDR3 extends over 15 amino acids. CDR3 nucleotide sequence: TGTGCCAGCAGCTTTCAGGGGGGACGCACAGATACGCAGTATTTT. Protein: CASSFQGGRTDTQYF.

This chain connects TRBV28 to TRBJ1-6; D is perhaps TRBD1 (5 bases). Trimming pared 6 bases from V and 10 bases from J, leaving 19 bases between. The CDR3 runs 15 residues. The germline V gene has CDR1 MDHEN and CDR2 SYDVKM. The CDR3 protein is CASSLPGGHKSPLHF. DNA for the CDR3: TGTGCCAGCAGCCTCCCCGGGGGTCACAAATCACCCCTCCACTTT. The variable domain in full, completed from reference TRBV28 and TRBJ1-6, reads DVKVTQSSRYLVKRTGEKVFLECVQDMDHENMFWYRQDPGLGLRLIYFSYDVKMKEKGDIPEGYSVSREKKERFSLILESASTNQTSMYLCASSLPGGHKSPLHFGNGTRLTVT.

This clone was seen once. This chain uses TRBV7-8 with TRBJ1-1; TRBD1 matches at 8 bases. Germline CDR1 and CDR2: SGHVS and FQNEAQ. With 5 bases clipped from V and 1 base from J, the junction kept 3 bases outside the gene matches. The CDR3 consists of 14 residues. The CDR3 DNA follows: TGTGCCAGCAGCCGCGACAGGGGGAACACTGAAGCTTTCTTT. It yields the protein CASSRDRGNTEAFF.

The chain has TRBV18 and TRBJ2-1, with 7 positions matching TRBD2. This CDR3 has 16 amino acids. V was pared by 5 bases and J by 2 bases, with 9 bases of the junction left unmatched. Germline-derived CDR1 and CDR2 are KGHSH and LQKENI. In DNA, the CDR3 is TGTGCCAGCTCAAACCAACTAGCGCCACCCTACAATGAGCAGTTCTTC. Residues: CASSNQLAPPYNEQFF.

The gene calls are TRBV6-5 and TRBJ1-1; the match to TRBD1 covers 9 bases. Germline V gives CDR1 MNHEY, CDR2 SVGAGI. The CDR3 loop spans 14 amino acids. Losses at the gene ends were 2 bases for V and 8 bases for J; bases not matched to a gene: 6. CDR3 sequence: CASSYTGQGSEAFF. CDR3 DNA: TGTGCCAGCAGTTACACGGGACAGGGAAGCGAAGCTTTCTTT.

V is TRBV11-2 and J is TRBJ2-7; no definite D call. V lost 5 bases and J lost 3, with 17 bases in between. Looked up from germline, CDR1 is SGHAT and CDR2 is FQNNGV. The CDR3 is 15 residues long. DNA for the CDR3: TGTGCCAGCAGCCGAAACTCCGATGGTCGCTACGAGCAGTACTTC. This sequence encodes CASSRNSDGRYEQYF.

This chain links TRBV6-2 or TRBV6-3 with TRBJ2-5; 8 nucleotides agree with TRBD2. CDR1 and CDR2 (germline): MNHEY, SVGEGT. The CDR3 consists of 15 residues. Losses at the gene ends were 4 bases for V and 3 bases for J; bases not matched to a gene: 7. The DNA for the CDR3 is TGTGCCAGCAGTTTCCCTACTAGCGGAAAAGAGACCCAGTACTTC. Amino acids: CASSFPTSGKETQYF.

This chain joins TRBV28 and TRBJ1-1; D may be TRBD1 (5 bases). Trimming shortened V by 7 bases and J by 0 bases, and 9 bases separated the two germline ends. This CDR3 spans 13 amino acids. The germline CDR1 and CDR2 sequences are MDHEN and SYDVKM. CDR3 region: CASTGFMNTEAFF. The CDR3, as DNA: TGTGCCAGCACAGGGTTTATGAACACTGAAGCTTTCTTT.